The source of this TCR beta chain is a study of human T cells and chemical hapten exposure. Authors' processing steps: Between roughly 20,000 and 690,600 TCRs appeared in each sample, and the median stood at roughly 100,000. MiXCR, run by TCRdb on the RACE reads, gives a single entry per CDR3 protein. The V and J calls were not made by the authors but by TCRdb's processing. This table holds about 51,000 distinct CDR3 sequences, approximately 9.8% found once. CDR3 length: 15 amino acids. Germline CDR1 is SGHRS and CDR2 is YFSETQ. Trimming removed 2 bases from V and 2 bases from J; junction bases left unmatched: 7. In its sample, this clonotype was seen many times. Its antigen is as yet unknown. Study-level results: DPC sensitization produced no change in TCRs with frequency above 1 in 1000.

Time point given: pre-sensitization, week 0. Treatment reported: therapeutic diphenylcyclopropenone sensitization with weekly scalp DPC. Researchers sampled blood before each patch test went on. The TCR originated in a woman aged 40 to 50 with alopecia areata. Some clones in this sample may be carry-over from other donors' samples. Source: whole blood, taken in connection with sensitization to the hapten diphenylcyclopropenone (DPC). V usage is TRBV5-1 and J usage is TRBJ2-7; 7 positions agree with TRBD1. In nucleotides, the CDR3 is TGCGCCAGCAGCTTAGATCCCGGGACAGCCTACGAGCAGTACTTC. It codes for CASSLDPGTAYEQYF.